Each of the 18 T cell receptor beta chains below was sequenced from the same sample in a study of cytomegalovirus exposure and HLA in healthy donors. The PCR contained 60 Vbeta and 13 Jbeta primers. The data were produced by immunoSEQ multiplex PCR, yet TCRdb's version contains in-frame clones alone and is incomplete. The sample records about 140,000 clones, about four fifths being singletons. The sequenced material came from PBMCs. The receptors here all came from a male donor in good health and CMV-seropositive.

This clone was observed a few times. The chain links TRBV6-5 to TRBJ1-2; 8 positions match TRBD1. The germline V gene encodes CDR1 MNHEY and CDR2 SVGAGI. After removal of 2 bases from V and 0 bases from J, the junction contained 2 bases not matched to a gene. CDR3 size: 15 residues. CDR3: CASSYQTGANYGYTF. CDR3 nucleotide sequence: TGTGCCAGCAGTTACCAGACAGGGGCTAACTATGGCTACACCTTC.

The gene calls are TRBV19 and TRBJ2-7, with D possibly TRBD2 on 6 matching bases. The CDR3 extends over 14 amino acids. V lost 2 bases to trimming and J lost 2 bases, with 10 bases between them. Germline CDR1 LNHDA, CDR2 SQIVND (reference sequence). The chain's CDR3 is CASSIMTSTYEQYF. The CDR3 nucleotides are TGTGCCAGTAGTATAATGACTAGTACCTACGAGCAGTACTTC. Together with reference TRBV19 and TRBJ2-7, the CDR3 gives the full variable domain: DGGITQSPKYLFRKEGQNVTLSCEQNLNHDAMYWYRQDPGQGLRLIYYSQIVNDFQKGDIAEGYSVSREKKESFPLTVTSAQKNPTAFYLCASSIMTSTYEQYFGPGTRLTVT.

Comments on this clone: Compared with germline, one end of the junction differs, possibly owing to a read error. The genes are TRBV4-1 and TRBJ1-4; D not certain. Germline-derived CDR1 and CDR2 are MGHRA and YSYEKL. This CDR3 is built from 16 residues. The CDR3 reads CTSSQVPGTLNEKLFF. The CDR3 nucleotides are TGCACCAGCAGCCAAGTCCCGGGAACGTTAAATGAAAAACTGTTTTTT.

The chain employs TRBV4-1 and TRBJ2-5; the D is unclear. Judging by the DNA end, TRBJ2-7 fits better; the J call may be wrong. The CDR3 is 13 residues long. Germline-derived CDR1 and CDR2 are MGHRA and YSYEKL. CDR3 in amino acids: CASSETKYYEQYF. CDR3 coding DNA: TGCGCCAGCAGCGAGACGAAGTACTACGAGCAGTACTTC.

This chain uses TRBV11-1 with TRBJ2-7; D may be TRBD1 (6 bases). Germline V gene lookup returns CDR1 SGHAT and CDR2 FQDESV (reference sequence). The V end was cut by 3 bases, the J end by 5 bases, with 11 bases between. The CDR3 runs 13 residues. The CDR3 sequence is CASSLSHRDEQYF. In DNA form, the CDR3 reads TGTGCCAGCAGCTTGTCACACAGGGACGAGCAGTACTTC. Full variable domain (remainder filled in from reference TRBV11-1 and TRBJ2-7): EAEVAQSPRYKITEKSQAVAFWCDPISGHATLYWYRQILGQGPELLVQFQDESVVDDSQLPKDRFSAERLKGVDSTLKIQPAELGDSAMYLCASSLSHRDEQYFGPGTRLTVT.

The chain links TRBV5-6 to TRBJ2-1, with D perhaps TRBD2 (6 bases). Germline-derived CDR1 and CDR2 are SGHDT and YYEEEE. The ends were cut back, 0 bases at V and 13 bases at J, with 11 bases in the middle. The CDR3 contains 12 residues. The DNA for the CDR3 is TGTGCCAGCAGCTTGGGCGGGGACGCACAGTTCTTC. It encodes CASSLGGDAQFF.

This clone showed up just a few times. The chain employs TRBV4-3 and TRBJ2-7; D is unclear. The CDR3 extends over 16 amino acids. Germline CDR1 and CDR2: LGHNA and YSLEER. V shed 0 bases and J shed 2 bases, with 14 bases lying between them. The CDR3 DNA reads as TGCGCCAGCAGCCAAGAACCCGAGATCACGACCTACGAGCAGTACTTC. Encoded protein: CASSQEPEITTYEQYF.

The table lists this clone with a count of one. CDR3 sequence (DNA): TGTGCCAGCAGCTTGGATCTAGCGGGAGTGGCGGATACGCAGTATTTT. Protein: CASSLDLAGVADTQYF. This rearrangement joins TRBV5-4 to TRBJ2-3, with TRBD2 matching 10 bases. CDR1 SGHNT and CDR2 YYREEE come from the germline V gene (reference sequence). V dropped 0 bases and J dropped 6; count of bases not matched to a gene: 7. The CDR3 contains 16 residues.

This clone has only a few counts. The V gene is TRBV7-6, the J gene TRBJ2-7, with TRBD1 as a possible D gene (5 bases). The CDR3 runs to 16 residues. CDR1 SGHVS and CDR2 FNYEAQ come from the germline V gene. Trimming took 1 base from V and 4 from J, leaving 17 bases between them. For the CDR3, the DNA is TGTGCCAGCAGCTTAGTAGTGGGCAGGGAACCATACGAGCAGTACTTC. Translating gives CASSLVVGREPYEQYF.

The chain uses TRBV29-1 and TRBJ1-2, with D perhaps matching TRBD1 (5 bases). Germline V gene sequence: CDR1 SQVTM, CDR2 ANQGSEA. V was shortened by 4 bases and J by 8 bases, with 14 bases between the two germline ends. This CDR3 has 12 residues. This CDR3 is CSVGTGVEGYTF. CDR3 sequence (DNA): TGCAGCGTTGGTACAGGAGTGGAAGGCTACACCTTC.

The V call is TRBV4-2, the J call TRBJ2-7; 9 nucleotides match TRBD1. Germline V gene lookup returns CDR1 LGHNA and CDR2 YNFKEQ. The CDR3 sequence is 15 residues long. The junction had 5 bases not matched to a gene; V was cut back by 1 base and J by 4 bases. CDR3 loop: CASSQGTGETYEQYF. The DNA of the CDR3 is TGTGCCAGCAGCCAAGGGACAGGGGAAACATACGAGCAGTACTTC.

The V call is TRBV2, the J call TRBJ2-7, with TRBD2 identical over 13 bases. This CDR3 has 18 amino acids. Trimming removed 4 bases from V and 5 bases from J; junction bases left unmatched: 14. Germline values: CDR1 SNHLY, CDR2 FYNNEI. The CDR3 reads CASSGPGLAGPPYDEQYF. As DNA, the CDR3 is TGTGCCAGCAGTGGACCGGGACTAGCGGGACCCCCGTACGACGAGCAGTACTTC.

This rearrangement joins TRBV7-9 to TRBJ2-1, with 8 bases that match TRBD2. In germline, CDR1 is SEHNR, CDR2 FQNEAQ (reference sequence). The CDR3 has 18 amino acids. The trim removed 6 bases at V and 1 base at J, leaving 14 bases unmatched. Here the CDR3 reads CASSSGTSLFGSYNEQFF. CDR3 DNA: TGTGCCAGCAGTTCCGGGACTAGTCTTTTCGGGTCCTACAATGAGCAGTTCTTC.

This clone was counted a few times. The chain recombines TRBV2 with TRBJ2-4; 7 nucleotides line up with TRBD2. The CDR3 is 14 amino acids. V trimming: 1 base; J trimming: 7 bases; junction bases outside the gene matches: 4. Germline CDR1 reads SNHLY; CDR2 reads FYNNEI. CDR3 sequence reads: CASSEGEGKNIQYF. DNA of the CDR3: TGTGCCAGCAGTGAAGGGGAGGGTAAGAACATTCAGTACTTC.

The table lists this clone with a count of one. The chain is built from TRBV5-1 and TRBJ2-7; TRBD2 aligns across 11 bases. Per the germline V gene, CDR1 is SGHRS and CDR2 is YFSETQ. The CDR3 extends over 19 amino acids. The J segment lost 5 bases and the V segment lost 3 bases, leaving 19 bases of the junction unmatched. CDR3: CASSSLSTWRASGRHEQYF. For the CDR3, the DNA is TGCGCCAGCAGCTCACTCTCCACCTGGCGGGCTAGCGGGAGGCACGAGCAGTACTTC.

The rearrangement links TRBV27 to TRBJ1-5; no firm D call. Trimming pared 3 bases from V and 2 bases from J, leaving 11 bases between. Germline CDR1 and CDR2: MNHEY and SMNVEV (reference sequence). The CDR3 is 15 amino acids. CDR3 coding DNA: TGTGCCAGCAGTTTTGGGCCCAGAGGCAATCAGCCCCAGCATTTT. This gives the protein CASSFGPRGNQPQHF.

DNA for the CDR3: TGTGCCAGCAGCTCCCCCCGGGACAGGGGGAGTACCGGGGAGCTGTTTTTT. Its protein product is CASSSPRDRGSTGELFF. The chain combines TRBV9 with TRBJ2-2; 11 nucleotides align to TRBD1. The V gene's germline CDR1 is SGDLS and CDR2 YYNGEE. The CDR3 sequence is 17 residues long. The junction had 10 bases not matched to a gene; V was cut back by 4 bases and J by 5 bases.

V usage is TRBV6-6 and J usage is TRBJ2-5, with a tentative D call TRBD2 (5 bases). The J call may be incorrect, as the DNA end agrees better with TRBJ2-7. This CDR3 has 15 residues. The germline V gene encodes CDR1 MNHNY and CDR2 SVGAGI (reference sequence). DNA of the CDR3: TGTGCCAGCAGTACGGATTCCGGGGTGATCTACGAGCAGTACTTC. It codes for CASSTDSGVIYEQYF.